This TCR beta chain came from a study of breast tumors, draining lymph nodes, adjacent tissues. Study findings and constraints: Findings are consistent with lymph node origin and intratumoral expansion of most tumor T cells. Tumor and nontumor repertoires were significantly more similar in luminal-like than in basal-like breast cancer. Tumor TCR diversity was below lymph nodes but above nontumor tissue. The lymph node origin of tumor T cells was framed as consistent with a hypothesis, not demonstrated.

Axillary draining lymph nodes of breast cancer patients supplied the node samples. Via MiXCR, TCRdb re-called the multiplex PCR reads, giving one row per CDR3 protein. This sample yields roughly 130,000 distinct CDR3 sequences, of which about 31% are seen a single time; about 2.3% belongs to the top ten. Ten or more counts support this clonotype. The antigen is not known. Germline V gene sequence: CDR1 MNHNY, CDR2 SVGAGI (reference sequence). After removal of 5 bases from V and 4 bases from J, the junction contained 5 bases not matched to a gene. This CDR3 is 15 amino acids long. V and J are TRBV6-6 and TRBJ2-3, with 11 bases identical to TRBD1. This clonotype originated in a female donor with breast cancer. Some clones in this sample may be carry-over from other donors' samples. Sequencing used axillary lymph node tissue. Here the CDR3 reads CASSGQGAPSDTQYF. The CDR3 nucleotides are TGTGCCAGCAGTGGACAGGGGGCGCCATCAGATACGCAGTATTTT.